This note documents a single T cell receptor beta chain sequence. Its matching antigen is unknown. After removal of 0 bases from V and 8 bases from J, the junction contained 11 bases not matched to a gene. The germline V gene encodes CDR1 LGHNA and CDR2 YNFKEQ. The CDR3 contains 16 residues. The source of the sample is a study of regulatory T cells in long-lasting Graves disease. The time point was: persistent/refractory GD, antithyroid drugs over 5 years with positive TRAb. Scientists built the TCR library using RNA that was extracted from PBMCs. For TCR beta, libraries came from iRepertoire HTBI primers and Arm-PCR of CDR3 regions. TCRdb analysed the multiplex PCR reads with MiXCR anew, one entry per CDR3 protein. The data contain 310,000 or so distinct CDR3 sequences, under 25% of them singletons. Regarding the study as a whole: Newly diagnosed disease favored TRBV20-1 and TRBJ2-1 over persistent disease.

Source: peripheral blood mononuclear cells (PBMCs), taken when the disease was refractory, from a patient treated with antithyroid drugs. The V call is TRBV4-2, the J call TRBJ1-1, with 8 bases matching TRBD1. This sequence was found in a female donor with Graves disease. CDR3 sequence: CASSQELRDRSGEAFF. Written as DNA, the CDR3 is TGTGCCAGCAGCCAAGAATTGCGGGACAGGTCGGGAGAAGCTTTCTTT.